The 20 T cell receptor beta chains below come from one sample, sequenced in a study of blood T cell repertoires in COVID-19. Profiled with immunoSEQ multiplex PCR; TCRdb holds only in-frame clones, not every one. Here the sample spans 250,000 or so clones, over 80% being singletons. Sequenced: PBMCs or T cells enriched from blood (not recorded which). These receptors all stem from a human donor in a cohort exposed to, infected with or recovered from COVID-19 (not recorded which). The donor label of this sample is uncertain.

This clone was seen a handful of times. V gene TRBV18 combines with J gene TRBJ1-4, with 9 bases aligning to TRBD1. CDR1 and CDR2 from the germline V gene are KGHSH and LQKENI. The V and J ends lost 3 bases and 10 bases, in that order; junction bases with no gene match: 9. The CDR3 length is 15 residues. Here the CDR3 reads CASSPGQGMDGKLFF. The CDR3 nucleotides read TGTGCCAGCTCACCTGGACAGGGGATGGATGGAAAACTGTTTTTT.

The chain uses TRBV7-2 and TRBJ2-3; maybe TRBD2 (6 bases). V lost 3 bases and J 3 bases, leaving 13 bases between the germline ends. The germline CDR1 and CDR2 sequences are SGHTA and FQGNSA. The CDR3 extends over 15 amino acids. CDR3 DNA sequence: TGTGCCAGCAGCTTCAGTGCGGGGATAACAGATACGCAGTATTTT. This encodes CASSFSAGITDTQYF.

The chain couples TRBV6-5 to TRBJ1-1, with 7 bases aligning to TRBD1. The length of the CDR3 is 15 residues. The V and J ends lost 5 bases and 4 bases, in that order; junction bases with no gene match: 10. Germline V lookup: CDR1 MNHEY, CDR2 SVGAGI. DNA of the CDR3: TGTGCCAGCAGTCCTATACAGGGGAGGAGCACTGAAGCTTTCTTT. Translation gives CASSPIQGRSTEAFF.

The chain couples TRBV9 to TRBJ1-4, with 8 bases matching TRBD1. Trimming cost V 0 bases and J 4 bases; bases outside gene matches: 5. This CDR3 has 16 residues. CDR1 is SGDLS, CDR2 YYNGEE, per germline. This CDR3 reads CASSVEGTGVNEKLFF. CDR3 DNA sequence: TGTGCCAGCAGCGTAGAGGGGACAGGAGTTAATGAAAAACTGTTTTTT.

This chain uses TRBV11-2 with TRBJ1-1; no definite D call. The CDR3 consists of 11 residues. The ends were cut back, 4 bases at V and 12 bases at J, with 12 bases in the middle. Germline V gene sequence: CDR1 SGHAT, CDR2 FQNNGV. The CDR3 DNA reads as TGTGCCAGCAGCTCTCTGGGGAGAACTTTCTTT. This translates into CASSSLGRTFF. Combining the CDR3 with reference TRBV11-2 and TRBJ1-1 gives the whole variable domain EAGVAQSPRYKIIEKRQSVAFWCNPISGHATLYWYQQILGQGPKLLIQFQNNGVVDDSQLPKDRFSAERLKGVDSTLKIQPAKLEDSAVYLCASSSLGRTFFGQGTRLTVV.

The gene calls are TRBV5-1 and TRBJ1-2; the D gene is possibly TRBD1 (6 bases). The CDR3 has 12 amino acids. Deletions cut 4 bases from V and 7 bases from J, with 11 bases between. CDR1 SGHRS and CDR2 YFSETQ come from the germline V gene. The CDR3 coding sequence is TGCGCCAGCAGCGCGCAGGGGAGTGGCTACACCTTC. This codes for CASSAQGSGYTF. The full variable domain, completed using reference TRBV5-1 and TRBJ1-2, is KAGVTQTPRYLIKTRGQQVTLSCSPISGHRSVSWYQQTPGQGLQFLFEYFSETQRNKGNFPGRFSGRQFSNSRSEMNVSTLELGDSALYLCASSAQGSGYTFGSGTRLTVV.

V gene TRBV3-1 (or the pseudogene TRBV3-2) combines with J gene TRBJ2-3; perhaps TRBD2 as D (6 bases). V lost 5 bases and J lost 3, with 24 bases in between. CDR1 is LGHDT, CDR2 YNNKEL, per germline (reference sequence). The CDR3 consists of 18 residues. CDR3 in DNA: TGTGCCAGCAGCGGAGGGGAGTGGGGATCCTACACAACAGATACGCAGTATTTT. The encoded protein is CASSGGEWGSYTTDTQYF.

The chain carries TRBV5-1 and TRBJ1-2; 8 bases match TRBD1. Germline V lookup: CDR1 SGHRS, CDR2 YFSETQ. J was trimmed by 2 bases and V by 0 bases; bases with no gene match: 18. The CDR3 covers 20 residues. The CDR3 protein is CASSLADDRDRPRSNYGYTF. In DNA form, the CDR3 reads TGCGCCAGCAGCTTGGCGGACGATCGGGACAGGCCTAGGAGCAACTATGGCTACACCTTC. Drawing the rest from reference TRBV5-1 and TRBJ1-2, the complete variable domain is KAGVTQTPRYLIKTRGQQVTLSCSPISGHRSVSWYQQTPGQGLQFLFEYFSETQRNKGNFPGRFSGRQFSNSRSEMNVSTLELGDSALYLCASSLADDRDRPRSNYGYTFGSGTRLTVV.

This clone was seen a few times. The chain links TRBV27 to TRBJ1-4; perhaps TRBD1 as D (5 bases). The CDR3 contains 16 residues. CDR1 and CDR2 from the germline V gene are MNHEY and SMNVEV (reference sequence). V dropped 1 base and J dropped 6 bases, with 15 bases sitting between them. CDR3 residues: CASSLFGEGADEKLFF. CDR3 sequence (DNA): TGTGCCAGCAGTTTATTTGGAGAAGGGGCGGATGAAAAACTGTTTTTT.

This chain joins TRBV11-3 and TRBJ2-1, with D possibly TRBD2 on 5 matching bases. CDR1 and CDR2 from the germline V gene are SGHNT and YENEEA. The V end lost 3 bases, the J end lost 5 bases, and 8 bases lay between the germline ends. The CDR3 spans 13 residues. CDR3 region: CASSFRADNEQFF. As DNA, the CDR3 is TGTGCCAGCAGCTTCCGAGCGGACAATGAGCAGTTCTTC.

V and J are TRBV5-1 and TRBJ2-7; D gene unclear. Trimming took 0 bases from V and 1 from J, leaving 8 bases between them. This CDR3 spans 14 amino acids. Germline assignment: CDR1 SGHRS and CDR2 YFSETQ. CDR3 DNA sequence: TGCGCCAGCAGCTTGGGGAGTGGGTCCTACGAGCAGTACTTC. Translating gives CASSLGSGSYEQYF.

This clone was seen once. The gene calls are TRBV7-9 and TRBJ1-1; D is perhaps TRBD1 (5 bases). The V gene lost 1 base and the J gene lost 10 bases, with 13 bases spanning the gap. Germline V lookup: CDR1 SEHNR, CDR2 FQNEAQ (reference sequence). The length of the CDR3 is 13 residues. The DNA for the CDR3 is TGTGCCAGCAGCTTAGGAGGGGCCGGGGGAGCTTTCTTT. Amino acid sequence: CASSLGGAGGAFF.

This clone was detected only once. The gene calls are TRBV5-1 and TRBJ2-7, with TRBD2 matching over 9 bases. Trimming cost V 4 bases and J 4 bases; bases outside gene matches: 9. Germline V gene sequence: CDR1 SGHRS, CDR2 YFSETQ. There are 15 residues in the CDR3. The CDR3 spells CASSTGGGASYEQYF. The DNA for the CDR3 is TGCGCCAGCAGCACTGGCGGGGGGGCGTCGTACGAGCAGTACTTC.

The chain recombines TRBV4-3 with TRBJ2-3; 8 nucleotides agree with TRBD1. Unmatched junction bases numbered 11, after V lost 1 base and J lost 5 bases. The germline CDR1 and CDR2 sequences are LGHNA and YSLEER. The CDR3 runs 17 residues. This CDR3 reads CASSQGPKQGAGDTQYF. The CDR3 DNA sequence: TGCGCCAGCAGCCAAGGGCCTAAGCAGGGGGCCGGAGATACGCAGTATTTT.

The chain joins TRBV2 to TRBJ1-4; D gene ambiguous. V dropped 11 bases and J dropped 2 bases, with 15 bases sitting between them. The CDR3 is made up of 14 amino acids. Germline loops: CDR1 SNHLY, CDR2 FYNNEI. This chain's CDR3 is CAGQSGETNEKLFF. The CDR3 region has the DNA TGTGCCGGGCAGAGTGGGGAGACTAATGAAAAACTGTTTTTT.

The chain employs TRBV30 and TRBJ2-7, with TRBD2 matching 8 bases. J lost 4 bases, V lost 2 bases, and 10 bases had no gene match. The length of the CDR3 is 15 residues. CDR1 is GTSNPN, CDR2 SVGIG, per germline (reference sequence). The CDR3 bases are TGTGCCTGGAGTTCCCCTACGGGGGGGCAATACGAGCAGTACTTC. Its protein product is CAWSSPTGGQYEQYF.

The chain joins TRBV19 to TRBJ2-7, with 8 bases lining up with TRBD2. The CDR3 is 16 amino acids. Germline V gene sequence: CDR1 LNHDA, CDR2 SQIVND (reference sequence). The V and J ends lost 5 bases and 2 bases, in that order; junction bases with no gene match: 11. CDR3 nucleotide sequence: TGTGCCAGTAGTTTCCAAGCGGGGGCGTTAGCCTACGAGCAGTACTTC. It specifies CASSFQAGALAYEQYF.

The chain is built from TRBV4-1 and TRBJ1-2; D ambiguous. The ends were cut back, 1 base at V and 6 bases at J, with 12 bases in the middle. CDR1 and CDR2 from the germline V gene are MGHRA and YSYEKL. The CDR3 covers 14 residues. DNA of the CDR3: TGCGCCAGCAGCCAAGTTAGTTCACAGAATGGCTACACCTTC. Translated: CASSQVSSQNGYTF.

This clone was counted a single time. The CDR3 loop is CSVETRGENTEAFF. The CDR3 DNA reads TGCAGCGTTGAAACGCGGGGAGAGAACACTGAAGCTTTCTTT. The chain is built from TRBV29-1 and TRBJ1-1; no clear D gene. CDR1 SQVTM and CDR2 ANQGSEA come from the germline V gene. CDR3 size: 14 residues. Trimming took 2 bases from V and 1 from J, leaving 11 bases between them.

V and J are TRBV4-3 and TRBJ2-5; a possible D gene is TRBD2 (5 bases). From germline, CDR1 is LGHNA and CDR2 YSLEER. Trimming removed 0 bases from V and 1 base from J, with 9 bases in between. This CDR3 is built from 15 residues. The CDR3 sequence is CASSQDRGFQETQYF. CDR3 sequence (DNA): TGCGCCAGCAGCCAAGATCGGGGATTCCAAGAGACCCAGTACTTC.